A single sample gave rise to the 27 T cell receptor beta chains below, sequenced in a study of T cells after yellow fever vaccination. A single record per CDR3 protein comes from TCRdb applying MiXCR to the 5' RACE reads. In the table there are roughly 400,000 distinct CDR3 sequences, around 20% of which are singletons. The sample was PBMCs, taken before the yellow fever booster vaccination. The receptors were sampled from a man aged 18 to 30 who received the YFV17D yellow fever vaccine.

This clonotype was picked up a small number of times. This chain links TRBV7-9 with TRBJ2-1, with 7 bases matching TRBD1. Germline loops: CDR1 SEHNR, CDR2 FQNEAQ (reference sequence). The CDR3 has 11 amino acids. The junction had 2 bases not matched to a gene; V was cut back by 6 bases and J by 9 bases. The CDR3 DNA follows: TGTGCCAGCAGACAGGGGCCTGAGCAGTTCTTC. This sequence encodes CASRQGPEQFF.

This clonotype was observed a few times. This rearrangement joins TRBV6-4 to TRBJ1-6; D ambiguous. CDR1 and CDR2 from the germline V gene are MRHNA and SNTAGT. V gave up 0 bases and J gave up 6 bases, with 3 bases separating them. This CDR3 contains 13 residues. The CDR3 DNA is TGTGCCAGCAGTGACTCGCCTAATTCACCCCTCCACTTT. It yields the protein CASSDSPNSPLHF.

The chain uses TRBV5-1 and TRBJ2-3; TRBD2 is a possible D gene (6 bases). The CDR3 runs to 16 residues. CDR1 and CDR2 (germline): SGHRS, YFSETQ. Trimming shortened V by 4 bases and J by 4 bases, and 19 bases separated the two germline ends. In DNA, the CDR3 is TGCGCCAGCAGCCGACCTCGGGCGGAGGGGCCAGATACGCAGTATTTT. Encoded protein: CASSRPRAEGPDTQYF.

The rearrangement uses TRBV4-1 and TRBJ2-5; perhaps D is TRBD1 or TRBD2 (5 bases each). Trimming left V 5 bases short and J 1 base short, with 14 bases between. The germline V gene has CDR1 MGHRA and CDR2 YSYEKL. There are 15 residues in the CDR3. In DNA form, the CDR3 reads TGCGCCAGCAGCTTTTCCGGGGCCTTCCAAGAGACCCAGTACTTC. It specifies CASSFSGAFQETQYF.

V and J are TRBV5-1 and TRBJ2-1; unclear D gene. Germline-derived CDR1 and CDR2 are SGHRS and YFSETQ. CDR3 length: 12 amino acids. The ends were cut back, 4 bases at V and 5 bases at J, with 7 bases in the middle. Written as DNA, the CDR3 is TGCGCCAGCAGCCCTGAGGACAATGAGCAGTTCTTC. Protein product: CASSPEDNEQFF.

This chain connects TRBV9 to TRBJ2-4; TRBD2 matches at 9 bases. The V gene's germline CDR1 is SGDLS and CDR2 YYNGEE. The CDR3 spans 16 residues. V was clipped by 0 bases and J by 0 bases; unmatched bases: 1. CDR3 sequence reads: CASSVGAGGAKNIQYF. The CDR3 DNA is TGTGCCAGCAGCGTAGGAGCGGGGGGAGCCAAAAACATTCAGTACTTC.

The chain uses TRBV7-2 and TRBJ2-5; 11 bases are a match to TRBD2. Unmatched junction bases numbered 8, after V lost 6 bases and J lost 5 bases. CDR1 is SGHTA, CDR2 FQGNSA, per germline. The CDR3 runs 15 residues. This CDR3 is CASSYSGGALETQYF. The CDR3 region has the DNA TGTGCCAGCAGTTATAGCGGGGGGGCCCTTGAGACCCAGTACTTC. The whole variable domain, remainder taken from reference TRBV7-2 and TRBJ2-5, is GAGVSQSPSNKVTEKGKDVELRCDPISGHTALYWYRQSLGQGLEFLIYFQGNSAPDKSGLPSDRFSAERTGGSVSTLTIQRTQQEDSAVYLCASSYSGGALETQYFGPGTRLLVL.

This clonotype was seen more than once but under ten times. The rearrangement joins TRBV5-4 to TRBJ2-3, with no clear D. The CDR3 contains 14 residues. Trimming stripped 2 bases from V and 0 bases from J, with 7 bases between. The germline gives CDR1 SGHNT, CDR2 YYREEE (reference sequence). CDR3 nucleotide sequence: TGTGCCAGCAGCTTAGCGCGGAGCACAGATACGCAGTATTTT. Translation gives CASSLARSTDTQYF.

For this clonotype: At one boundary the junction diverges from the germline segment, which might be a read error. The chain recombines TRBV4-3 with TRBJ2-1; D call uncertain. Germline lookup yields CDR1 LGHNA and CDR2 YSLEER. This CDR3 has 13 residues. CDR3 protein: CASSQDSQQAQVF. For the CDR3, the DNA is TGCGCCAGCAGCCAAGATTCCCAGCAGGCCCAGGTTTTC.

This sequence joins TRBV4-2 and TRBJ2-5; TRBD2 is a possible D gene (7 bases). Germline values: CDR1 LGHNA, CDR2 YNFKEQ. V lost 4 bases to trimming and J lost 5 bases, with 14 bases between them. CDR3 length: 14 amino acids. Here the CDR3 reads CASSPEGGDETQYF. The CDR3 DNA sequence: TGTGCCAGCAGCCCCGAGGGGGGGGATGAGACCCAGTACTTC.

This clonotype showed up just a few times. This rearrangement joins TRBV20-1 to TRBJ1-2; a possible D gene is TRBD1 (6 bases). Germline V gene data show CDR1 as DFQATT and CDR2 as SNEGSKA (reference sequence). Trimming cost V 0 bases and J 4 bases, with 15 bases left between them. The CDR3 contains 15 residues. The CDR3 here is CSARDQGSPSYGYTF. CDR3 nucleotide sequence: TGCAGTGCTAGAGATCAGGGGTCCCCCTCCTATGGCTACACCTTC.

This clonotype was seen only once. The chain employs TRBV7-2 and TRBJ2-7, with D perhaps matching TRBD1 or TRBD2 (5 bases each). Germline lookup yields CDR1 SGHTA and CDR2 FQGNSA. The CDR3 has 11 residues. The V end lost 4 bases, the J end lost 9 bases, and 10 bases lay between the germline ends. Here the CDR3 DNA reads TGTGCCAGCAGCTCGTGGGGGTGGCAGTACTTC. This sequence encodes CASSSWGWQYF.

V is TRBV5-1 and J is TRBJ2-5; D may be TRBD1 (5 bases). V was pared by 3 bases and J by 1 base, with 7 bases between. CDR1 SGHRS and CDR2 YFSETQ come from the germline V gene. There are 13 residues in the CDR3. The CDR3 DNA follows: TGCGCCAGCAGCTCGGACACCCAAGAGACCCAGTACTTC. This sequence encodes CASSSDTQETQYF. The full variable domain, in which reference TRBV5-1 and TRBJ2-5 provide the parts outside the CDR3, is KAGVTQTPRYLIKTRGQQVTLSCSPISGHRSVSWYQQTPGQGLQFLFEYFSETQRNKGNFPGRFSGRQFSNSRSEMNVSTLELGDSALYLCASSSDTQETQYFGPGTRLLVL.

This clonotype has a count of ten or more. The chain couples TRBV5-1 to TRBJ2-3; D gene ambiguous. This CDR3 has 15 amino acids. Germline assignment: CDR1 SGHRS and CDR2 YFSETQ. The V gene lost 3 bases and the J gene lost 6 bases, with 17 bases spanning the gap. CDR3 loop: CASSSTPQSADTQYF. CDR3 DNA: TGCGCCAGCAGCTCCACGCCGCAGTCCGCCGATACGCAGTATTTT.

The gene calls are TRBV7-9 and TRBJ2-1; D is undetermined. CDR1 and CDR2 from the germline V gene are SEHNR and FQNEAQ (reference sequence). V was pared by 5 bases and J by 0 bases, with 17 bases between. CDR3 length equals 17 residues. CDR3 sequence (DNA): TGTGCCAGCAGCCGCGGTCGCGCTGCTAGCTCCTACAATGAGCAGTTCTTC. This gives the protein CASSRGRAASSYNEQFF. Using reference TRBV7-9 and TRBJ2-1 for the parts outside the CDR3, the full variable domain is DTGVSQNPRHKITKRGQNVTFRCDPISEHNRLYWYRQTLGQGPEFLTYFQNEAQLEKSRLLSDRFSAERPKGSFSTLEIQRTEQGDSAMYLCASSRGRAASSYNEQFFGPGTRLTVL.

This rearrangement joins TRBV11-2 to TRBJ2-7; D possibly corresponds to TRBD1 (6 bases). The germline V gene encodes CDR1 SGHAT and CDR2 FQNNGV. The CDR3 length is 13 residues. The V end was cut by 5 bases, the J end by 5 bases, with 13 bases between. The DNA of the CDR3 is TGTGCCAGCAGCCCCAGCAGGGGCCACGAGCAGTACTTC. This sequence encodes CASSPSRGHEQYF.

CDR3 sequence (DNA): TGTGCCAGCAGCCAAGAAGGGGACGCCTTCGATGAGCAGTTCTTC. This translates into CASSQEGDAFDEQFF. The chain links TRBV4-2 to TRBJ2-1; the D gene could be TRBD1 or TRBD2 (5 bases each). V shed 0 bases and J shed 8 bases, with 14 bases lying between them. This CDR3 comprises 15 residues. Germline V gene data show CDR1 as LGHNA and CDR2 as YNFKEQ.

In its sample, this clonotype was seen a few times. The chain joins TRBV5-1 to TRBJ1-2; no reliable D call. Germline lookup yields CDR1 SGHRS and CDR2 YFSETQ. V lost 0 bases and J 2 bases, leaving 5 bases between the germline ends. The CDR3 runs 13 residues. CDR3 sequence reads: CASSLALNYGYTF. The DNA for the CDR3 is TGCGCCAGCAGCTTGGCCTTGAACTATGGCTACACCTTC.

This clonotype was counted at least ten times. V and J are TRBV5-1 and TRBJ1-2, with D hard to call. V was trimmed by 0 bases and J by 7 bases, leaving 7 bases between them. Germline-derived CDR1 and CDR2 are SGHRS and YFSETQ. The CDR3 has 12 amino acids. This CDR3 reads CASSLGGSGYTF. The CDR3, as DNA: TGCGCCAGCAGCTTGGGAGGAAGTGGCTACACCTTC.

The V call is TRBV11-1, the J call TRBJ2-1, with 7 bases identical to TRBD2. After removal of 7 bases from V and 4 bases from J, the junction contained 10 bases not matched to a gene. Germline CDR1 SGHAT, CDR2 FQDESV (reference sequence). The CDR3 length is 15 residues. The DNA for the CDR3 is TGTGCCAGCAAGGTCCGAGGCGGGGGATACAATGAGCAGTTCTTC. It translates to CASKVRGGGYNEQFF.

The chain combines TRBV6-5 with TRBJ2-7; D unresolved. V gave up 1 base and J gave up 0 bases, with 13 bases separating them. The CDR3 has 16 residues. Germline-derived CDR1 and CDR2 are MNHEY and SVGAGI. The CDR3 region has the DNA TGTGCCAGCAGTTACTATCCCCCAGGCAGCTCCTACGAGCAGTACTTC. Amino acid sequence: CASSYYPPGSSYEQYF.

This clonotype appeared a few times. The V gene is TRBV7-2, the J gene TRBJ2-1, with D possibly being TRBD1 (6 bases). Trimming shortened V by 7 bases and J by 7 bases, and 23 bases separated the two germline ends. CDR1 and CDR2 (germline): SGHTA, FQGNSA. The CDR3 extends over 16 amino acids. CDR3 DNA: TGTGCCAGCACCTCACCGGGATGGGGGCGCGGGAATGAGCAGTTCTTC. It codes for CASTSPGWGRGNEQFF.

The J gene is TRBJ2-5, the V gene TRBV10-2, with a tentative D call TRBD2 (5 bases). V was trimmed by 7 bases and J by 7 bases, leaving 19 bases between them. Germline loops: CDR1 WSHSY, CDR2 SAAADI. The CDR3 sequence is 14 residues long. The CDR3 loop reads CASMGAGLKGTQYF. In nucleotides, the CDR3 is TGCGCCAGCATGGGTGCCGGACTCAAGGGGACCCAGTACTTC.

This chain links TRBV6-5 with TRBJ2-7; the D gene is possibly TRBD1 (6 bases). The germline gives CDR1 MNHEY, CDR2 SVGAGI. V was pared by 0 bases and J by 2 bases, with 11 bases between. The CDR3 length is 15 residues. The CDR3 sequence: CASSYSQGNPYEQYF. CDR3 bases: TGTGCCAGCAGTTACTCGCAGGGGAACCCCTACGAGCAGTACTTC.

This clonotype has only a few counts. The chain joins TRBV20-1 to TRBJ2-7; no definite D call. This CDR3 is 14 amino acids long. V gave up 2 bases and J gave up 1 base, with 12 bases separating them. Looked up from germline, CDR1 is DFQATT and CDR2 is SNEGSKA (reference sequence). Written as DNA, the CDR3 is TGCAGTGCTAGAAGGGTTTTAGGATCCTACGAGCAGTACGTC. It is translated as CSARRVLGSYEQYV.

Ten or more counts support this clonotype. The rearrangement links TRBV20-1 to TRBJ2-1, with TRBD2 matching 9 bases. The V segment lost 2 bases and the J segment 4 bases; nucleotides outside the gene matches: 6. Germline CDR1 reads DFQATT; CDR2 reads SNEGSKA (reference sequence). This CDR3 region has 15 residues. CDR3 nucleotides: TGCAGTGCTAGATCTGGACTAGCGCCGTACAATGAGCAGTTCTTC. Protein sequence: CSARSGLAPYNEQFF.

This clonotype was detected only once. This rearrangement joins TRBV9 to TRBJ2-5, with 9 bases matching TRBD1. The ends lost 1 base at V and 5 bases at J; junction bases unmatched: 9. Germline V CDR1 and CDR2: SGDLS, YYNGEE. The CDR3 is 16 residues long. CDR3 residues: CASSVTRDRVRETQYF. The CDR3 DNA sequence: TGTGCCAGCAGCGTAACGAGGGACAGGGTGCGGGAGACCCAGTACTTC. Full variable domain (rest looked up from reference TRBV9 and TRBJ2-5): DSGVTQTPKHLITATGQRVTLRCSPRSGDLSVYWYQQSLDQGLQFLIQYYNGEERAKGNILERFSAQQFPDLHSELNLSSLELGDSALYFCASSVTRDRVRETQYFGPGTRLLVL.